Sequencing of this TCR beta chain was carried out in a study of cytomegalovirus exposure and HLA in healthy donors. PCR employed 60 Vbeta and 13 Jbeta primers. Sequencing used immunoSEQ multiplex PCR; TCRdb keeps in-frame clones, though not all of them. The sample yields roughly 150,000 clones, 82% seen once. Study results and caveats: Rates of TCR association differed by HLA locus in a later analysis, with DRB1 highest and HLA-C lowest.

As for this clone: Its antigen is undetermined.

The CDR3 consists of 14 residues. Germline CDR1 and CDR2: SNHLY and FYNNEI. The trim removed 7 bases at V and 6 bases at J, leaving 7 bases unmatched. What was sequenced was PBMCs. The clonotype originates from a woman aged 45 to 65 in good health and CMV-seropositive. The chain has TRBV2 and TRBJ2-1, with TRBD1 matching 9 bases. CDR3 in DNA: TGTGCCAGCATCCGGGACAGGGCTGCCAATGAGCAGTTCTTC. It encodes CASIRDRAANEQFF.